This T cell receptor (beta chain) was sequenced for a study of blood T cell repertoires in COVID-19. Study-level background: Some COVID-19 samples were acute and others convalescent; all came from the United States, Italy and Spain. Nucleic acid was either cDNA or gDNA, and it came from T cells, B-cell-depleted T cells, or PBMCs.

Germline values: CDR1 LGHNA, CDR2 YSLEER. Trimming took 3 bases from V and 3 from J, leaving 14 bases between them. This CDR3 is built from 15 residues. Methods used by the authors: Estimation of nucleated cell counts was performed using reference gene primer amplification. Using immunoSEQ multiplex PCR, the repertoire was profiled, and TCRdb retains in-frame clones only, with some absent. The DNA gave D and trimming, while V, J and clone size come from that table. The sample records fewer than 250,000 clones, around 87% being singletons. The chain combines TRBV4-3 with TRBJ1-2; tentatively, D is TRBD1 (6 bases). This receptor was taken from a man aged 60 to 75 with acute or convalescent COVID-19. The specimen sequenced was peripheral blood. The CDR3 sequence is CASSQETGSDYGYTF. The DNA for the CDR3 is TGCGCCAGCAGCCAGGAGACAGGTAGCGACTATGGCTACACCTTC.